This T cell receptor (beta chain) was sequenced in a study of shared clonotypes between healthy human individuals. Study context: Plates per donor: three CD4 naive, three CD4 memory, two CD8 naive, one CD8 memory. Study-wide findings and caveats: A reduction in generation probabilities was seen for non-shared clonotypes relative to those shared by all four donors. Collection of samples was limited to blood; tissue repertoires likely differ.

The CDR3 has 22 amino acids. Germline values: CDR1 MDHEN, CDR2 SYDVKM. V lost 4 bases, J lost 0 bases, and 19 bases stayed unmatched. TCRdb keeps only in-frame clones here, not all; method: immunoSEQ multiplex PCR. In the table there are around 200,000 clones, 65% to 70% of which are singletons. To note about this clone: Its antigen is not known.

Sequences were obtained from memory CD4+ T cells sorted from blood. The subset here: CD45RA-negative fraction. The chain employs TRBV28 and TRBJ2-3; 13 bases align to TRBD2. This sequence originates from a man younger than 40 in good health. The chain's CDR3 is CASSSSGTSGTPPGVSTDTQYF. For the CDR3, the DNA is TGTGCCAGCAGTTCCTCCGGGACTAGCGGGACCCCCCCGGGGGTTAGCACAGATACGCAGTATTTT. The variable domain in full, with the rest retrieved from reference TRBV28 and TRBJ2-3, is DVKVTQSSRYLVKRTGEKVFLECVQDMDHENMFWYRQDPGLGLRLIYFSYDVKMKEKGDIPEGYSVSREKKERFSLILESASTNQTSMYLCASSSSGTSGTPPGVSTDTQYFGPGTRLTVL.